This TCR beta chain was captured in a study of spatial heterogeneity in lung cancer. This CDR3 region has 15 residues. Per the germline V gene, CDR1 is MRHNA and CDR2 is SNTAGT. V was clipped by 5 bases and J by 0 bases; unmatched bases: 0. The time point here: sample taken at primary tumor resection. TCRdb re-called the 5' RACE reads through MiXCR, storing one row per CDR3 protein. The table shows over 7,500 distinct CDR3 sequences, with 8.6% occurring only once. The table lists this clonotype with many counts. The V call is TRBV6-4, the J call TRBJ2-1, with 11 nucleotides matching TRBD2. The sequence was obtained from a male donor with early-stage non-small cell lung cancer. Sequenced material: PBMCs, taken at surgery. The CDR3 loop is CASSTSGSSYNEQFF. The CDR3 region has the DNA TGTGCCAGCAGTACTAGCGGGAGCTCCTACAATGAGCAGTTCTTC.